The T cell receptor (beta chain) described here comes from a study of blood T cell repertoires in COVID-19. Across the whole study: T cells, B-cell-depleted T cells, or PBMCs provided the cDNA or gDNA that served as material.

CDR1 is SGHVS, CDR2 FNYEAQ, per germline. J gave up 7 bases and V 5 bases, and 10 bases lay outside the gene matches. The length of the CDR3 is 15 residues. Per the study methods: Scientists estimated how many nucleated cells there were by amplifying reference gene primers. The assay was immunoSEQ multiplex PCR, and TCRdb's table has in-frame clones only and misses some. The DNA was the basis for D and trimming; V, J and clone size are from that table. This repertoire shows 96,000 or so clones, 85% to 95% found once; its top ten account for over 1.5%. Material: peripheral blood. The source of this sequence is a man in his sixties with acute or convalescent COVID-19. The chain recombines TRBV7-6 with TRBJ2-7; 11 positions match TRBD2. The CDR3 here is CASSVGTSGLEEQYF. DNA of the CDR3: TGTGCCAGCAGCGTCGGGACTAGCGGACTTGAGGAGCAGTACTTC.